The T cell receptor (beta chain) under discussion was sequenced for a study of blood T cell repertoires in COVID-19. On the study more broadly: There were acute and convalescent COVID-19 samples, and they came from the United States, Italy and Spain.

Some clones are missing from TCRdb's copy, which holds only in-frame ones; the method was immunoSEQ multiplex PCR. The sample has under 95,000 clones; around 86% are singletons. J was trimmed by 8 bases and V by 2 bases; bases with no gene match: 8. CDR3 length: 14 residues. Germline lookup yields CDR1 SGHAT and CDR2 FQNNGV. The origin of this receptor is a woman older than 75 with acute or convalescent COVID-19. Sequenced material: peripheral blood. The chain recombines TRBV11-2 with TRBJ1-2; 7 bases are a match to TRBD1. CDR3 amino acids: CASSLNTGVDGYTF. The CDR3 DNA follows: TGTGCCAGCAGCTTAAACACAGGGGTAGACGGCTACACCTTC. The whole variable domain, remainder taken from reference TRBV11-2 and TRBJ1-2, is EAGVAQSPRYKIIEKRQSVAFWCNPISGHATLYWYQQILGQGPKLLIQFQNNGVVDDSQLPKDRFSAERLKGVDSTLKIQPAKLEDSAVYLCASSLNTGVDGYTFGSGTRLTVV.